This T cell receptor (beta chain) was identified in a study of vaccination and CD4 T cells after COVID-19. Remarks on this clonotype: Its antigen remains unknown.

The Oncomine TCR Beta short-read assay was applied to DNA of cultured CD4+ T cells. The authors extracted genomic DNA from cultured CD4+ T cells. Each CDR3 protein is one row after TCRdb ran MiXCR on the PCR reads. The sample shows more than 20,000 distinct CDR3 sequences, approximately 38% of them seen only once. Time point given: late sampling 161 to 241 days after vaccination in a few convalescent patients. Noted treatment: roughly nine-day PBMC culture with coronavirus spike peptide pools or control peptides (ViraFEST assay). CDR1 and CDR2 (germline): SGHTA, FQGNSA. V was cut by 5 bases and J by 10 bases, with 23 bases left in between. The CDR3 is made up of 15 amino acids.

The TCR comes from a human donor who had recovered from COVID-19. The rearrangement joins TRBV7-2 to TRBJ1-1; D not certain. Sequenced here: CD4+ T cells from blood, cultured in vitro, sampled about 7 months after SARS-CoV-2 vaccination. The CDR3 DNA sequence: TGTGCCAGCAGCCCCTCGGTAGGGCCGGAGGTGGCAGCTTTCTTT. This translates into CASSPSVGPEVAAFF.